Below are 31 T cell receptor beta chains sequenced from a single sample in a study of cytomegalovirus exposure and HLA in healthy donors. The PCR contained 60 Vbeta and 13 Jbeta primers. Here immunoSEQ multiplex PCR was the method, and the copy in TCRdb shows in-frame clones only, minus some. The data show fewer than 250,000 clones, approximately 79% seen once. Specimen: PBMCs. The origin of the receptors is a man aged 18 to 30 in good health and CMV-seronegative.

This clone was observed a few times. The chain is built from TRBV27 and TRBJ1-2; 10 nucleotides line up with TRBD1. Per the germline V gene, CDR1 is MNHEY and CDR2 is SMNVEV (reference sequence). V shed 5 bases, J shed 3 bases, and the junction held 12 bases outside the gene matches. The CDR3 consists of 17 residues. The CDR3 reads CASSLLSPGQGDYGYTF. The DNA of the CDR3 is TGTGCCAGCAGTCTCCTCAGCCCCGGACAGGGGGACTATGGCTACACCTTC.

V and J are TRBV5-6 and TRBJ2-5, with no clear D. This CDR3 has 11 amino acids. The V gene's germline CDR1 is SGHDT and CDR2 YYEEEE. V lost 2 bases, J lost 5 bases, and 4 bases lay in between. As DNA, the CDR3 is TGTGCCAGCAGCTTCTCTGAGACCCAGTACTTC. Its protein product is CASSFSETQYF.

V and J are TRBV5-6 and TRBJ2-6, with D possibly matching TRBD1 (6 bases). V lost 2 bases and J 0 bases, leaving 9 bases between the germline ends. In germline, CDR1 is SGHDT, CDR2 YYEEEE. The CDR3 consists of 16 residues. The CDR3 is CASSFGTPSGANVLTF. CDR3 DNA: TGTGCCAGCAGCTTTGGGACACCCTCTGGGGCCAACGTCCTGACTTTC.

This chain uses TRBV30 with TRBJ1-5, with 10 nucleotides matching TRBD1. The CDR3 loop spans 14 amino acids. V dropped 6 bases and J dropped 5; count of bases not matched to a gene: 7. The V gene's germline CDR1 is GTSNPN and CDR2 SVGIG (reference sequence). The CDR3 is CACSDRGNYQPQHF. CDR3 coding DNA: TGTGCCTGTTCGGACAGGGGGAACTATCAGCCCCAGCATTTT.

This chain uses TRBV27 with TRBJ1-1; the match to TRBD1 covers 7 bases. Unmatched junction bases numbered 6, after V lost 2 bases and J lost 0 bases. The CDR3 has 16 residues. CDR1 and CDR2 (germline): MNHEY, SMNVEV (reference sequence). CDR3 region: CASSLTMGQMNTEAFF. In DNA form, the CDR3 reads TGTGCCAGCAGTTTAACCATGGGACAGATGAACACTGAAGCTTTCTTT.

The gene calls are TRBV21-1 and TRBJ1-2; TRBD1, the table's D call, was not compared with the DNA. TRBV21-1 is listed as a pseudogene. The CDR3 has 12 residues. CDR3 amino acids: CASSKLGDGYTF. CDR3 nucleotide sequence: TGTGCCAGCAGCAAACTAGGGGATGGCTACACCTTC.

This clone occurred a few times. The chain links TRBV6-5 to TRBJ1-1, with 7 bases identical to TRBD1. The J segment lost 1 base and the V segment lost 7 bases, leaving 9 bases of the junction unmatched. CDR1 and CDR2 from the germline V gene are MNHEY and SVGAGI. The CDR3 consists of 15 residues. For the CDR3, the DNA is TGTGCCAGCACATATACCGGGACAGAGAACACTGAAGCTTTCTTT. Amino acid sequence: CASTYTGTENTEAFF.

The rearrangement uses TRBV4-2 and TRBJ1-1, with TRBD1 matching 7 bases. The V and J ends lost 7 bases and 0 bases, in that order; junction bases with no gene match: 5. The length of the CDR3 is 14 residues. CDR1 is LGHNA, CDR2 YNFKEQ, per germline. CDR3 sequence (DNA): TGTGCCAGCACAGACAGGGCAATGAACACTGAAGCTTTCTTT. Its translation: CASTDRAMNTEAFF.

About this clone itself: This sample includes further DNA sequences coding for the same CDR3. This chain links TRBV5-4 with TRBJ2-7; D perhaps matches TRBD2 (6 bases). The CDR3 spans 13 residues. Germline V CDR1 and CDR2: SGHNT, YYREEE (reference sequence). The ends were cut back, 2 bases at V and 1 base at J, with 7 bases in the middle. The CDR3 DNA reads TGTGCCAGCAGCTTTGGGGGGTCCTACGAGCAGTACTTC. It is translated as CASSFGGSYEQYF. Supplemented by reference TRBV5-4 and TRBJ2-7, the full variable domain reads ETGVTQSPTHLIKTRGQQVTLRCSSQSGHNTVSWYQQALGQGPQFIFQYYREEENGRGNFPPRFSGLQFPNYSSELNVNALELDDSALYLCASSFGGSYEQYFGPGTRLTVT.

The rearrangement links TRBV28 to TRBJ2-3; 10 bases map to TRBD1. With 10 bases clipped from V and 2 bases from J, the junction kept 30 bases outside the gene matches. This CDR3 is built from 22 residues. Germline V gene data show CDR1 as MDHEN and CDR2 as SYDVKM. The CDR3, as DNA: TGTGCCACCCAAGACCCAATCCCGGGACAGGGGACGATGAGGTGGACCACAGATACGCAGTATTTT. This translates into CATQDPIPGQGTMRWTTDTQYF.

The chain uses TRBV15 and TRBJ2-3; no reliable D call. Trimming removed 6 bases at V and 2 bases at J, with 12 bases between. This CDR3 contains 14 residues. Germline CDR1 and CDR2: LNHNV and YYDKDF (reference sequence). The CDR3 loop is CATSAEHPTDTQYF. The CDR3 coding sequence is TGTGCCACCAGTGCGGAACACCCCACAGATACGCAGTATTTT.

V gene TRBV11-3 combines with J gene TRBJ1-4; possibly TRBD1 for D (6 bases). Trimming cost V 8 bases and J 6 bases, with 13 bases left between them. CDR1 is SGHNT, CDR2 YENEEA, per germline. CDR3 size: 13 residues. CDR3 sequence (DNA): TGTGCCAGCGGTGGACAGCTAGATGAAAAACTGTTTTTT. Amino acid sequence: CASGGQLDEKLFF.

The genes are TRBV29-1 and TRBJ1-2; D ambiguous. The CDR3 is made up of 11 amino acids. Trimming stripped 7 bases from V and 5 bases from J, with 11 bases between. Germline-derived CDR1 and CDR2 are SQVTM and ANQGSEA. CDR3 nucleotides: TGCAGCGCCGACCGGGGTTATGGCTACACCTTC. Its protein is CSADRGYGYTF.

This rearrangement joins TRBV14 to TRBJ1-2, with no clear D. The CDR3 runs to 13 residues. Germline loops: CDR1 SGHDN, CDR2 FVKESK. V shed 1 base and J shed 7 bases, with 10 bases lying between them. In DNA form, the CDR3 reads TGTGCCAGCAGCCAAGTGAGGGTTGCTGGCTACACCTTC. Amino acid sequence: CASSQVRVAGYTF.

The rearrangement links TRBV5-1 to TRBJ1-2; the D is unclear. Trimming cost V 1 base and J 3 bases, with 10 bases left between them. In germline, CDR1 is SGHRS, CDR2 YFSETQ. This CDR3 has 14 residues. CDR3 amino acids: CASSLPTQDYGYTF. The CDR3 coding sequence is TGCGCCAGCAGCTTGCCCACACAAGACTATGGCTACACCTTC.

CDR3 loop: CASSEVSRTEAFF. The CDR3 DNA reads as TGTGCCAGCAGTGAAGTTTCGCGCACTGAAGCTTTCTTT. The rearrangement joins TRBV2 to TRBJ1-1; no definite D call. The V end lost 1 base, the J end lost 4 bases, and 7 bases lay between the germline ends. The CDR3 extends over 13 amino acids. Germline CDR1 reads SNHLY; CDR2 reads FYNNEI. The full variable domain, completed using reference TRBV2 and TRBJ1-1, is EPEVTQTPSHQVTQMGQEVILRCVPISNHLYFYWYRQILGQKVEFLVSFYNNEISEKSEIFDDQFSVERPDGSNFTLKIRSTKLEDSAMYFCASSEVSRTEAFFGQGTRLTVV.

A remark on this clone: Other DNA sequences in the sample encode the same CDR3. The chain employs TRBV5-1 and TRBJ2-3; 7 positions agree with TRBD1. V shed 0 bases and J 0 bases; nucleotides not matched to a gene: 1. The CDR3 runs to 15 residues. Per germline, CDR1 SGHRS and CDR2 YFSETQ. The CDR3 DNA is TGCGCCAGCAGCTTGGAGGGGGCTAGCACAGATACGCAGTATTTT. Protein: CASSLEGASTDTQYF.

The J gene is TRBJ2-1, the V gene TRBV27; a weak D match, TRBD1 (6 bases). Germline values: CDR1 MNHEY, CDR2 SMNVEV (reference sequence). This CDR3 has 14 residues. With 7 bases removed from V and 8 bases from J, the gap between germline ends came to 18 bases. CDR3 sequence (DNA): TGTGCCAGCAACCCGACAGGACCGGAGGATGAGCAGTTCTTC. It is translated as CASNPTGPEDEQFF.

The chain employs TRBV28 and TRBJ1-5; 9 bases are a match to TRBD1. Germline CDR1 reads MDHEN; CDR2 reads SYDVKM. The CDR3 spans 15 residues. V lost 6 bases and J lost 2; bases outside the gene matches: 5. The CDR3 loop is CASSPGQGGNQPQHF. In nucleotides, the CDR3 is TGTGCCAGCAGCCCGGGACAGGGCGGCAATCAGCCCCAGCATTTT.

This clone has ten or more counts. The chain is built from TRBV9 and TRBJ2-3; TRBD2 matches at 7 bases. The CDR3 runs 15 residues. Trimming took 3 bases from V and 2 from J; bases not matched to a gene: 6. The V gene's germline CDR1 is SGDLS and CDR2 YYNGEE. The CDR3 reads CASSGGLGPTDTQYF. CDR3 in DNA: TGTGCCAGCAGCGGTGGACTAGGGCCCACAGATACGCAGTATTTT.

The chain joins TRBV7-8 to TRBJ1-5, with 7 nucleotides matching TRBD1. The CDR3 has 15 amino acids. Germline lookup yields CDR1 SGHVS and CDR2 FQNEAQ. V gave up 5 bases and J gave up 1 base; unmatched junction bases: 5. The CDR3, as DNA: TGTGCCAGCAGCGCCGAGGGACAGAGCAATCAGCCCCAGCATTTT. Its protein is CASSAEGQSNQPQHF.

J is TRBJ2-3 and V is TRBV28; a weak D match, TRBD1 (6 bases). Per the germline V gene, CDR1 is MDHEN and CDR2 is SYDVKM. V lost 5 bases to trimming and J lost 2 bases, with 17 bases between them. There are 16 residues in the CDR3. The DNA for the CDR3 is TGTGCCAGCAGTACCTCCACAGGGCATTACACAGATACGCAGTATTTT. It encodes CASSTSTGHYTDTQYF.

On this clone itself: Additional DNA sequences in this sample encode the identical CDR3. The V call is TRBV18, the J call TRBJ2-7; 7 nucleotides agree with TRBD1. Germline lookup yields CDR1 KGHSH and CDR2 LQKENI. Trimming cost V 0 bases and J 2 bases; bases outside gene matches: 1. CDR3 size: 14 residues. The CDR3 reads CASSPPGGPYEQYF. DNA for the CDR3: TGTGCCAGCTCACCACCAGGGGGCCCCTACGAGCAGTACTTC. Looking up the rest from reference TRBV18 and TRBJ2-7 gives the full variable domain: NAGVMQNPRHLVRRRGQEARLRCSPMKGHSHVYWYRQLPEEGLKFMVYLQKENIIDESGMPKERFSAEFPKEGPSILRIQQVVRGDSAAYFCASSPPGGPYEQYFGPGTRLTVT.

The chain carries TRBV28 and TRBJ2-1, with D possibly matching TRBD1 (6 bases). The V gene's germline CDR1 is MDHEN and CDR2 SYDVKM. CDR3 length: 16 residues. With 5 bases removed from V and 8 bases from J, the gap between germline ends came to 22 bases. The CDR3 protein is CASSRDRNGAVDEQFF. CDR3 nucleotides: TGTGCCAGCAGTCGAGACAGGAACGGGGCCGTCGATGAGCAGTTCTTC.

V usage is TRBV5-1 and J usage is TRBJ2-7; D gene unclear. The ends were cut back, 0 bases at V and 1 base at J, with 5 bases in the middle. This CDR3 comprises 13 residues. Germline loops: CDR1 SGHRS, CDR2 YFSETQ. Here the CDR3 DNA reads TGCGCCAGCAGCTTGGCTAGTTCCTACGAGCAGTACTTC. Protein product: CASSLASSYEQYF.

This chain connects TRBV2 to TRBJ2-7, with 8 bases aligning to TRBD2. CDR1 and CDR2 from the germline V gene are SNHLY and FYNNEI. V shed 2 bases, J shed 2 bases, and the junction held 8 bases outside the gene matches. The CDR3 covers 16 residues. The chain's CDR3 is CASSESGGRQPYEQYF. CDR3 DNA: TGTGCCAGCAGTGAAAGCGGGGGCAGACAGCCCTACGAGCAGTACTTC.

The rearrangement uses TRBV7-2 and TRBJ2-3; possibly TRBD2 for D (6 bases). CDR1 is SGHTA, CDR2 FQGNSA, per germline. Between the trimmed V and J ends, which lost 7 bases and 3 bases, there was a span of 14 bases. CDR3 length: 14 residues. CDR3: CASTPGAGTDTQYF. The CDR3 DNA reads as TGTGCCAGCACCCCCGGGGCGGGGACAGATACGCAGTATTTT. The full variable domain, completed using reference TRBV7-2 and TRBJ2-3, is GAGVSQSPSNKVTEKGKDVELRCDPISGHTALYWYRQSLGQGLEFLIYFQGNSAPDKSGLPSDRFSAERTGGSVSTLTIQRTQQEDSAVYLCASTPGAGTDTQYFGPGTRLTVL.

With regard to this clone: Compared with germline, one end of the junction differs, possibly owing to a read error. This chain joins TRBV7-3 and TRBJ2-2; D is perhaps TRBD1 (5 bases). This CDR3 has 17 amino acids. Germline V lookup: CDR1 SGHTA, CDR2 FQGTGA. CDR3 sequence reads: CSSSLGSTGVTTGELFF. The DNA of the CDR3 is TGTTCCAGCAGCTTAGGGTCCACAGGTGTCACGACCGGGGAGCTGTTTTTT.

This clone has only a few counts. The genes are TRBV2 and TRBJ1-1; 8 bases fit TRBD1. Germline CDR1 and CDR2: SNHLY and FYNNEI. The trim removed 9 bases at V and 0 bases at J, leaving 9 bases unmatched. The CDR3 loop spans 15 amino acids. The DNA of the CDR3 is TGTGCCAGATCTCACAGGGGGGACATGAACACTGAAGCTTTCTTT. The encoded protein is CARSHRGDMNTEAFF. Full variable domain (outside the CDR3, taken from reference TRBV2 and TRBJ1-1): EPEVTQTPSHQVTQMGQEVILRCVPISNHLYFYWYRQILGQKVEFLVSFYNNEISEKSEIFDDQFSVERPDGSNFTLKIRSTKLEDSAMYFCARSHRGDMNTEAFFGQGTRLTVV.

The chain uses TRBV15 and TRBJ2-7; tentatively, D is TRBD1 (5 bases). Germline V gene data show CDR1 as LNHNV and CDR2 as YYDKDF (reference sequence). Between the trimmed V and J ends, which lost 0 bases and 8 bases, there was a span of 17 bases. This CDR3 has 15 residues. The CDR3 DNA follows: TGTGCCACCAGCAGAGATTTTGCGGACACCCGGCAGCAGTACTTC. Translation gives CATSRDFADTRQQYF.

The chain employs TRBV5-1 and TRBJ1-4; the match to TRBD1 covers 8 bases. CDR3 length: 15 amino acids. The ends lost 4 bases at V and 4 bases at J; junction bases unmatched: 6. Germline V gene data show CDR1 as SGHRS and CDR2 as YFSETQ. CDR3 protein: CASSIGQGNNEKLFF. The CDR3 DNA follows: TGCGCCAGCAGCATAGGACAGGGCAATAATGAAAAACTGTTTTTT.